This T cell receptor (beta chain) is from a study of blood T cells in healthy people across ages. Whole-study findings and limits: Unknown donor CMV status possibly confounded expanded clonotype changes. Relative to aged donors, long-lived donors carried more naive CD4+ cells and displayed higher diversity. Naive and antigen-experienced cells were not separated, limiting conclusive comparison.

Of note for this clonotype: Its antigen is undetermined.

The V and J ends lost 2 bases and 12 bases respectively, with 13 bases between them. Per germline, CDR1 MNHEY and CDR2 SVGAGI. The CDR3 is 12 amino acids. With a J-beta primer mix and a sample-barcoded 5' primer, a second PCR ran roughly 6 to 11 cycles. TCRdb reprocessed the 5' RACE reads with MiXCR, giving one entry per CDR3 protein. This table holds about 1,500,000 distinct CDR3 sequences, over 25% found once. This chain uses TRBV6-5 with TRBJ1-1; perhaps TRBD1 as D (5 bases). This receptor was obtained from a woman aged 30 to 39 in good health. What was sequenced was blood. The CDR3, as DNA: TGTGCCAGCAGTTACATCGGGGGGGTAACTTTCTTT. Its translation is CASSYIGGVTFF.